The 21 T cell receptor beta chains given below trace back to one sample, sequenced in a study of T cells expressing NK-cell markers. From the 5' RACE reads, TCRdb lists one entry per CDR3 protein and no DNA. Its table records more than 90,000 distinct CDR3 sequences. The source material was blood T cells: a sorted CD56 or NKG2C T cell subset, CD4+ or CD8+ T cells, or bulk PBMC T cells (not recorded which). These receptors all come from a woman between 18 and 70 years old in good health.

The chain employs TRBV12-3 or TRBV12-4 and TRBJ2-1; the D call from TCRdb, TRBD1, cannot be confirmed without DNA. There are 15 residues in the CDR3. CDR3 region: CASSPSDRVLSEQFF.

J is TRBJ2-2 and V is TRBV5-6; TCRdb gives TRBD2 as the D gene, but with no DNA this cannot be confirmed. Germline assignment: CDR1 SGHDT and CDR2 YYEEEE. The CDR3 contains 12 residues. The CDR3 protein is CASAEGPGELFF.

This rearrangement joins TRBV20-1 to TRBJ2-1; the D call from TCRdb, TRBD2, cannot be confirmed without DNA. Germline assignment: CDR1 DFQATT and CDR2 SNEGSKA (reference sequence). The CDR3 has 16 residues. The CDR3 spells CSASWASGLGGNEQFF.

The CDR3 loop reads CATSKPLGQGRETQYF. V usage is TRBV15 and J usage is TRBJ2-5; with no DNA, the TCRdb D assignment of TRBD1 cannot be verified. This CDR3 has 16 residues. Germline lookup yields CDR1 LNHNV and CDR2 YYDKDF (reference sequence). The variable domain in full, completed from reference TRBV15 and TRBJ2-5, reads DAMVIQNPRYQVTQFGKPVTLSCSQTLNHNVMYWYQQKSSQAPKLLFHYYDKDFNNEADTPDNFQSRRPNTSFCFLDIRSPGLGDTAMYLCATSKPLGQGRETQYFGPGTRLLVL.

This CDR3 is CASSLVLSGNEDTQYF. The chain combines TRBV7-6 with TRBJ2-5. There are 16 residues in the CDR3. Germline loops: CDR1 SGHVS, CDR2 FNYEAQ. The full variable domain, completed using reference TRBV7-6 and TRBJ2-5, is GAGVSQSPRYKVTKRGQDVALRCDPISGHVSLYWYRQALGQGPEFLTYFNYEAQQDKSGLPNDRFSAERPEGSISTLTIQRTEQRDSAMYRCASSLVLSGNEDTQYFGPGTRLLVL.

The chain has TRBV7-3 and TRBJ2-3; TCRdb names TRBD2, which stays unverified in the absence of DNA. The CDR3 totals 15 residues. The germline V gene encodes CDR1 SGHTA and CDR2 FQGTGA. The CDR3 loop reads CASSFSGGGTDTQYF.

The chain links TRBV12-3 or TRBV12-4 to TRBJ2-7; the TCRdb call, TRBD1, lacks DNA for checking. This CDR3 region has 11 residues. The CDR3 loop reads CASSLGPSLYF.

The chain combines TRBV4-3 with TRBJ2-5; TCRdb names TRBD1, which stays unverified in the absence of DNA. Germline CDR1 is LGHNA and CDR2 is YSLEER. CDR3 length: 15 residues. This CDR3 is CASSQGARGAETQYF.

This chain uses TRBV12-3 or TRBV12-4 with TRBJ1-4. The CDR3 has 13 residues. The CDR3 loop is CATQANGREKLFF.

This CDR3 reads CASSLRGTHYEQYF. The chain uses TRBV27 and TRBJ2-7; as DNA is missing, the TRBD2 call by TCRdb cannot be tested. The germline CDR1 and CDR2 sequences are MNHEY and SMNVEV (reference sequence). This CDR3 is 14 amino acids long.

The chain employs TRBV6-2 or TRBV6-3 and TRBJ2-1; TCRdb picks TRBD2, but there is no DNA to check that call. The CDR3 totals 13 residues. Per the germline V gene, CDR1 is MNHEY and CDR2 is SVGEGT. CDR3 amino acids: CASSYRAYNEQFF.

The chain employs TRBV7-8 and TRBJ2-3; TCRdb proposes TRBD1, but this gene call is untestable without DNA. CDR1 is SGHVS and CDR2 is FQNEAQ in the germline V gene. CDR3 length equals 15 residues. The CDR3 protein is CASSFLGGGTDTQYF.

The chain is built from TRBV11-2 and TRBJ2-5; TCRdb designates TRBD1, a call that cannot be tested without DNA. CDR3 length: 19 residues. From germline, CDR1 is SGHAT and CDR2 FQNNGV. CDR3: CASSSSLGAGGFAQETQYF.

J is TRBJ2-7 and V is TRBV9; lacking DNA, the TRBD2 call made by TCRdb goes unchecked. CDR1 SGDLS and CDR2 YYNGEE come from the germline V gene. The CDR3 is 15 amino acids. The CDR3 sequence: CASSPLGGHLYEQYF.

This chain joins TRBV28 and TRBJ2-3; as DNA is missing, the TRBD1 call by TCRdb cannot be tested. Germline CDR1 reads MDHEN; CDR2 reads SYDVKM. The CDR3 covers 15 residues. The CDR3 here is CASSPKTGAPDTQYF.

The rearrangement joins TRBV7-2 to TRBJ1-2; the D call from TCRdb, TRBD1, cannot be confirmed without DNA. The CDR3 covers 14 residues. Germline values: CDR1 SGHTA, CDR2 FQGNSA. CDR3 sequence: CASSLVGPGYGYTF.

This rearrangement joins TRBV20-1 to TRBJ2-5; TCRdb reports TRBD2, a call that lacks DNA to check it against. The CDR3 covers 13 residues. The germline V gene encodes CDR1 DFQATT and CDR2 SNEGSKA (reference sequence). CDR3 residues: CSARVAGEETQYF.

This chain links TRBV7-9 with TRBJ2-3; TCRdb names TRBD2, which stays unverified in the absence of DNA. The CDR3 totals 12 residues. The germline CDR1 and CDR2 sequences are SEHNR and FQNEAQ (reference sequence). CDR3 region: CASSSLEDTQYF. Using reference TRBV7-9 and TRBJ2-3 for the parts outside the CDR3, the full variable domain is DTGVSQNPRHKITKRGQNVTFRCDPISEHNRLYWYRQTLGQGPEFLTYFQNEAQLEKSRLLSDRFSAERPKGSFSTLEIQRTEQGDSAMYLCASSSLEDTQYFGPGTRLTVL.

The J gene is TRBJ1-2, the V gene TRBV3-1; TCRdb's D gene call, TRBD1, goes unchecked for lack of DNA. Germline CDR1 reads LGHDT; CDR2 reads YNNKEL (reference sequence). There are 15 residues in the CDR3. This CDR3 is CASSQPTATVYGYTF.

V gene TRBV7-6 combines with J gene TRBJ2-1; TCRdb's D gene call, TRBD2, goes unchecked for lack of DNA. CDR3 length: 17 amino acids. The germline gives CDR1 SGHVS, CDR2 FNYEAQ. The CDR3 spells CASSLGLAGGSYNEQFF. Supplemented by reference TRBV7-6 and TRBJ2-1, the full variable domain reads GAGVSQSPRYKVTKRGQDVALRCDPISGHVSLYWYRQALGQGPEFLTYFNYEAQQDKSGLPNDRFSAERPEGSISTLTIQRTEQRDSAMYRCASSLGLAGGSYNEQFFGPGTRLTVL.

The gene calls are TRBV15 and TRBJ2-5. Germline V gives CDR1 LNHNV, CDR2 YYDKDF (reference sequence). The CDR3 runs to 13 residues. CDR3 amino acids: CATSRGDQETQYF.